This TCR beta chain was captured in a study of T-cell memory formation after mild COVID-19. Turning to the study itself: TCR clusters were largely donor specific.

Each CDR3 protein is one row after TCRdb ran MiXCR on the 5' RACE reads. The sample has approximately 400,000 distinct CDR3 sequences, around 24% seen once. Concerning this clonotype: Antigen: not known.

Study results and limitations: Second-wave clones reaching peak frequency on day 37 lacked confirmed SARS-CoV-2 specificity.

CDR1 SQVTM and CDR2 ANQGSEA come from the germline V gene. CDR3 length equals 11 residues. The TCR sequence derives from an adult woman who had mild COVID-19 (a few samples of this study predate the infection). Cell type and time point are not known. What was sequenced was PBMCs or a T cell subset sorted from them (not recorded which). V is TRBV29-1 and J is TRBJ2-1, with D tentatively TRBD1 (5 bases). This chain's CDR3 is CGGVGDSEQFF. The DNA of the CDR3 is TGCGGTGGGGTGGGCGACAGTGAGCAGTTCTTC.